The clone carrying this TCR beta chain occurred a few times. This entry belongs to a study of beta chain features in type 1 diabetes. Isolated RNA was reverse transcribed in full, so expressed TCRB transcripts were sequenced. TCRdb keeps only in-frame clones here, not all; method: immunoSEQ multiplex PCR. The sample lists around 250,000 clones, about 26% occurring once. V shed 1 base and J shed 2 bases, with 11 bases lying between them. Germline V gives CDR1 SNHLY, CDR2 FYNNEI. This CDR3 has 15 amino acids. This rearrangement joins TRBV2 to TRBJ1-2; D unresolved. The TCR was taken from a man aged 25 to 40 in good health. Sequencing was carried out using central memory CD4+ T cells from blood. The CDR3 bases are TGTGCCAGCAGTGAAGAGAGGGTAGGGAACTATGGCTACACCTTC. Translating it yields CASSEERVGNYGYTF.